The 9 T cell receptor beta chains below come from one sample, sequenced in a study of shared clonotypes between healthy human individuals. The method was immunoSEQ multiplex PCR; TCRdb's version includes in-frame clones alone and lacks a portion of them. The data show some 1.5 million clones, with 95% to 97% seen just once and roughly 1.2% held by the top ten. Sample: naive CD4+ T cells sorted from blood. Subset denoted: CD45RA+ positively selected. The receptors come from a young man in good health.

The V call is TRBV11-2, the J call TRBJ2-7, with 7 bases that match TRBD2. There are 16 residues in the CDR3. Germline trimming cut 7 bases from V and 3 bases from J; bases unmatched to any gene: 15. Germline CDR1 is SGHAT and CDR2 is FQNNGV. CDR3 in amino acids: CASTPIPPGRVYEQYF. The CDR3 DNA reads as TGTGCCAGCACCCCGATCCCCCCAGGGAGGGTCTACGAGCAGTACTTC.

The rearrangement joins TRBV7-9 to TRBJ1-1; TRBD1 is a possible D gene (6 bases). Germline assignment: CDR1 SEHNR and CDR2 FQNEAQ (reference sequence). The length of the CDR3 is 15 residues. V was trimmed by 0 bases and J by 1 base, leaving 9 bases between them. The CDR3 reads CASSLARGANTEAFF. Here the CDR3 DNA reads TGTGCCAGCAGCTTAGCGAGGGGGGCGAACACTGAAGCTTTCTTT.

The chain combines TRBV18 with TRBJ2-2; TRBD2 matches 7 bases. Germline assignment: CDR1 KGHSH and CDR2 LQKENI. V lost 4 bases to trimming and J lost 0 bases; unmatched junction nucleotides: 11. The length of the CDR3 is 18 residues. The CDR3 spells CASSLLTSLEPNTGELFF. The CDR3 bases are TGTGCCAGCTCACTCCTGACTAGCCTAGAGCCGAACACCGGGGAGCTGTTTTTT.

V is TRBV5-1 and J is TRBJ2-3; tentatively, D is TRBD2 (5 bases). The CDR3 extends over 16 amino acids. Trimming removed 0 bases at V and 6 bases at J, with 17 bases between. CDR1 is SGHRS, CDR2 YFSETQ, per germline. CDR3 nucleotide sequence: TGCGCCAGCAGCTTGGGTTTCGGAGGCCCCCAGGATACGCAGTATTTT. Amino acid sequence: CASSLGFGGPQDTQYF.

This clone was recorded only once. In nucleotides, the CDR3 is TGCGCCAGCAGCTTGGCCGGGCAGGAAGAGACCCAGTACTTC. As protein: CASSLAGQEETQYF. The V and J genes are TRBV5-1 and TRBJ2-5, with D hard to call. The CDR3 length is 14 residues. V lost 0 bases and J lost 3, with 9 bases in between. Per germline, CDR1 SGHRS and CDR2 YFSETQ.

Worth noting for this clone: The CDR3 does not end in the conserved phenylalanine or tryptophan, so this is likely a read error. The DNA is left out, because the CDR3 cannot be placed on it with certainty; the CDR3 is given as TCRdb lists it. The chain carries TRBV5-1 and TRBJ1-5; the D call of TRBD1 is as the table states it, not checked on the DNA. Germline loops: CDR1 SGHRS, CDR2 YFSETQ. The CDR3 is 11 amino acids long, termini counted. CDR3 sequence: CASTVDSWGQK.

The chain employs TRBV29-1 and TRBJ2-3; D possibly corresponds to TRBD2 (5 bases). CDR1 is SQVTM, CDR2 ANQGSEA, per germline. The CDR3 runs to 12 residues. Trimming left V 6 bases short and J 7 bases short, with 14 bases between. The chain's CDR3 is CSVDRDGNTQYF. The CDR3 DNA sequence: TGCAGCGTGGACCGGGATGGGAATACGCAGTATTTT.

The V and J genes are TRBV27 and TRBJ2-2, with TRBD2 matching 7 bases. This CDR3 region has 14 residues. The V gene's germline CDR1 is MNHEY and CDR2 SMNVEV (reference sequence). The J segment lost 5 bases and the V segment lost 6 bases, leaving 6 bases of the junction unmatched. CDR3 sequence: CASRNFGGTGELFF. The CDR3 nucleotides are TGTGCCAGCAGAAACTTCGGGGGGACCGGGGAGCTGTTTTTT.

The gene calls are TRBV10-3 and TRBJ2-3, with TRBD2 matching 13 bases. Germline trimming cut 0 bases from V and 3 bases from J; bases unmatched to any gene: 3. Per the germline V gene, CDR1 is ENHRY and CDR2 is SYGVKD. The CDR3 sequence is 17 residues long. The DNA for the CDR3 is TGTGCCATCAGTGAGTCTACTAGCGGGAGGGGAACAGATACGCAGTATTTT. Its translation: CAISESTSGRGTDTQYF.